Each of the 12 T cell receptor beta chains below was sequenced from the same sample in a study of T cell repertoires in cytomegalovirus infection. TCRdb called the reads again in MiXCR, with one record for every CDR3 protein. The sample lists hundreds of thousands of distinct CDR3 sequences; about 11% were seen once. Input material: PBMCs. These receptor sequences come from a human donor in good health (CMV status not recorded). Some clones in this sample may be carry-over from other donors' samples.

In its sample, this clonotype was seen many times. V gene TRBV20-1 combines with J gene TRBJ1-2; 7 bases map to TRBD1. V trimming: 6 bases; J trimming: 7 bases; junction bases outside the gene matches: 11. Germline V gives CDR1 DFQATT, CDR2 SNEGSKA (reference sequence). This CDR3 contains 13 residues. CDR3 sequence (DNA): TGCAGTGCCATTACAGGGGTAGGGAGTGGCTACACCTTC. It translates to CSAITGVGSGYTF.

This clonotype was seen ten or more times. The rearrangement links TRBV20-1 to TRBJ2-7, with D possibly TRBD2 on 6 matching bases. Between the trimmed V and J ends, which lost 1 base and 7 bases, there was a span of 17 bases. CDR3 length equals 14 residues. Germline assignment: CDR1 DFQATT and CDR2 SNEGSKA (reference sequence). As DNA, the CDR3 is TGCAGTGCTAGAGGCCGACTAGACAGCGGAGAGCAGTACTTC. Its protein product is CSARGRLDSGEQYF.

At least ten counts were recorded for this clonotype. The chain employs TRBV7-9 and TRBJ2-5, with 8 bases that match TRBD2. J lost 1 base, V lost 7 bases, and 5 bases had no gene match. The CDR3 loop spans 14 amino acids. The germline gives CDR1 SEHNR, CDR2 FQNEAQ (reference sequence). CDR3 sequence (DNA): TGTGCCAGCAAGAGGCTAGCGGGCCAAGAGACCCAGTACTTC. Its protein product is CASKRLAGQETQYF.

This clonotype was observed many times. This chain's CDR3 is CASSLDFRGTGELFF. The CDR3 nucleotides are TGTGCCAGCAGCTTGGACTTTAGGGGAACCGGGGAGCTGTTTTTT. The chain uses TRBV5-8 and TRBJ2-2; a possible D gene is TRBD1 (5 bases). Germline V lookup: CDR1 SGHTS, CDR2 YDEGEE. Deletions cut 0 bases from V and 5 bases from J, with 11 bases between. CDR3 length: 15 residues.

The chain carries TRBV28 and TRBJ1-2, with TRBD1 matching over 7 bases. In germline, CDR1 is MDHEN, CDR2 SYDVKM. V lost 2 bases and J lost 4; bases outside the gene matches: 4. This CDR3 has 14 amino acids. CDR3 DNA sequence: TGTGCCAGCAGTTTAGGGGCAGGGGGCTATGGCTACACCTTC. Protein sequence: CASSLGAGGYGYTF.

This clonotype was counted many times. The chain employs TRBV2 and TRBJ2-7; 8 bases line up with TRBD1. Germline loops: CDR1 SNHLY, CDR2 FYNNEI. This CDR3 is built from 15 residues. The trim removed 4 bases at V and 6 bases at J, leaving 11 bases unmatched. The CDR3: CASSGEQGVPLEQYF. Here the CDR3 DNA reads TGTGCCAGCAGTGGAGAACAGGGGGTCCCTCTCGAGCAGTACTTC. The entire variable domain, with the rest obtained from reference TRBV2 and TRBJ2-7, is as follows: EPEVTQTPSHQVTQMGQEVILRCVPISNHLYFYWYRQILGQKVEFLVSFYNNEISEKSEIFDDQFSVERPDGSNFTLKIRSTKLEDSAMYFCASSGEQGVPLEQYFGPGTRLTVT.

This clonotype appeared a few times. V usage is TRBV5-4 and J usage is TRBJ2-1, with 10 bases fitting TRBD2. The CDR3 is made up of 15 amino acids. V was clipped by 3 bases and J by 7 bases; unmatched bases: 7. Germline V gives CDR1 SGHNT, CDR2 YYREEE (reference sequence). CDR3 region: CASSSKREGPNEQFF. CDR3 bases: TGTGCCAGCAGCTCCAAGCGGGAGGGTCCGAATGAGCAGTTCTTC.

The chain recombines TRBV2 with TRBJ2-3, with a tentative D call TRBD2 (6 bases). The V gene lost 0 bases and the J gene lost 0 bases, with 7 bases spanning the gap. This CDR3 has 15 amino acids. CDR1 is SNHLY, CDR2 FYNNEI, per germline. CDR3 in amino acids: CASSEAAGSTDTQYF. The CDR3 nucleotides read TGTGCCAGCAGTGAAGCGGCGGGGAGCACAGATACGCAGTATTTT.

CDR3 amino acids: CASSLAGSVAEAFF. CDR3 nucleotide sequence: TGTGCCAGCAGCCTCGCGGGGAGTGTGGCTGAAGCTTTCTTT. The chain is built from TRBV7-3 and TRBJ1-1; the D is unclear. V lost 5 bases and J lost 6, with 16 bases in between. The CDR3 length is 14 residues. From germline, CDR1 is SGHTA and CDR2 FQGTGA. The variable domain in full, with the rest retrieved from reference TRBV7-3 and TRBJ1-1, is GAGVSQTPSNKVTEKGKYVELRCDPISGHTALYWYRQSLGQGPEFLIYFQGTGAADDSGLPNDRFFAVRPEGSVSTLKIQRTERGDSAVYLCASSLAGSVAEAFFGQGTRLTVV.

This clonotype showed up many times. J is TRBJ2-3 and V is TRBV25-1, with 7 bases lining up with TRBD2. The CDR3 length is 14 residues. The germline gives CDR1 MGHDK, CDR2 SYGVNS. Trimming cost V 5 bases and J 0 bases; bases outside gene matches: 2. In DNA, the CDR3 is TGTGCCAGCAGTCGTAGCGGGAGCACAGATACGCAGTATTTT. Protein sequence: CASSRSGSTDTQYF.

The J gene is TRBJ2-2, the V gene TRBV15; TRBD1 matches 7 bases. CDR1 is LNHNV and CDR2 is YYDKDF in the germline V gene (reference sequence). There are 16 residues in the CDR3. Trimming removed 0 bases from V and 3 bases from J; junction bases left unmatched: 4. This chain's CDR3 is CATSRDYRGDTGELFF. In DNA form, the CDR3 reads TGTGCCACCAGCAGAGATTACAGGGGCGACACCGGGGAGCTGTTTTTT.

This clonotype was picked up many times. The chain recombines TRBV6-1 with TRBJ2-3; D not certain. Germline V CDR1 and CDR2: MNHNS, SASEGT. The V end lost 2 bases, the J end lost 5 bases, and 14 bases lay between the germline ends. The CDR3 totals 15 residues. DNA of the CDR3: TGTGCCAGCAGTGAATTGCCCCCCGTCGGAGATACGCAGTATTTT. It translates to CASSELPPVGDTQYF.